The 18 T cell receptor beta chains presented below share a single source sample, sequenced in a study of cytomegalovirus exposure and HLA in healthy donors. The PCR ran on 60 Vbeta and 13 Jbeta primers. Assay used: immunoSEQ multiplex PCR; TCRdb lists only in-frame clones, some missing. The table shows over 150,000 clones, with around four fifths occurring only once. The sample consisted of PBMCs. The receptors shown here come from a woman aged 50 to 65 in good health and CMV-seronegative.

The chain carries TRBV6-4 and TRBJ2-2, with a weak D call TRBD1 (6 bases). Trimming took 6 bases from V and 1 from J, leaving 9 bases between them. Germline V lookup: CDR1 MRHNA, CDR2 SNTAGT. The CDR3 is 14 residues long. DNA of the CDR3: TGTGCCAGCAGCCCGACAGGGAACACCGGGGAGCTGTTTTTT. This translates into CASSPTGNTGELFF.

The chain uses TRBV10-1 and TRBJ2-3, with D perhaps TRBD1 (6 bases). This CDR3 contains 17 residues. Between the trimmed V and J ends, which lost 4 bases and 2 bases, there was a span of 19 bases. Germline V gene sequence: CDR1 WNHNN, CDR2 SYGVQD (reference sequence). DNA for the CDR3: TGCGCCAGCAGTGGGAATAGGGGGTTCGGAAACACAGATACGCAGTATTTT. It specifies CASSGNRGFGNTDTQYF.

The genes are TRBV10-3 and TRBJ1-2, with 7 bases aligning to TRBD1. V lost 6 bases and J lost 0; bases outside the gene matches: 4. CDR3 length: 14 residues. CDR1 is ENHRY and CDR2 is SYGVKD in the germline V gene. The CDR3 sequence is CAIRTGMANYGYTF. The CDR3 nucleotides are TGTGCCATCAGGACAGGGATGGCTAACTATGGCTACACCTTC.

The chain has TRBV4-3 and TRBJ2-2, with D possibly being TRBD2 (5 bases). The CDR3 has 19 residues. Between the trimmed V and J ends, which lost 1 base and 4 bases, there was a span of 22 bases. CDR1 is LGHNA, CDR2 YSLEER, per germline. CDR3: CASSQVGLALSRGTGELFF. The CDR3 region has the DNA TGCGCCAGCAGCCAAGTTGGCCTAGCCCTATCCCGGGGCACCGGGGAGCTGTTTTTT.

This rearrangement joins TRBV6-6 to TRBJ1-1; maybe TRBD1 (6 bases). The CDR3 loop spans 14 amino acids. The V end lost 2 bases, the J end lost 8 bases, and 15 bases lay between the germline ends. Germline loops: CDR1 MNHNY, CDR2 SVGAGI (reference sequence). The CDR3: CASSYQGGRGEAFF. CDR3 nucleotide sequence: TGTGCCAGCAGTTACCAAGGGGGACGGGGAGAAGCTTTCTTT.

The rearrangement links TRBV19 to TRBJ2-7, with a possible D match to TRBD1 (7 bases). CDR3 size: 14 residues. Trimming took off 9 bases at V and 1 base at J, with 16 bases between the two ends. Germline values: CDR1 LNHDA, CDR2 SQIVND (reference sequence). CDR3 residues: CASRTTGVSYEQYF. CDR3 sequence (DNA): TGTGCCAGCCGGACTACAGGGGTTTCCTACGAGCAGTACTTC. Together with reference TRBV19 and TRBJ2-7, the CDR3 gives the full variable domain: DGGITQSPKYLFRKEGQNVTLSCEQNLNHDAMYWYRQDPGQGLRLIYYSQIVNDFQKGDIAEGYSVSREKKESFPLTVTSAQKNPTAFYLCASRTTGVSYEQYFGPGTRLTVT.

This sequence joins TRBV5-1 and TRBJ1-3, with 9 positions matching TRBD1. After removal of 4 bases from V and 2 bases from J, the junction contained 4 bases not matched to a gene. There are 15 residues in the CDR3. Germline CDR1 SGHRS, CDR2 YFSETQ. In nucleotides, the CDR3 is TGCGCCAGCAGCCCAAGACAGGGGGCTGGAAACACCATATATTTT. Protein: CASSPRQGAGNTIYF.

V and J are TRBV5-1 and TRBJ2-1, with unresolved D. V shed 0 bases and J shed 9 bases, with 13 bases lying between them. This CDR3 spans 14 amino acids. Germline V gives CDR1 SGHRS, CDR2 YFSETQ. CDR3 loop: CASSLAATKGEQFF. The CDR3 nucleotides are TGCGCCAGCAGCTTGGCCGCGACAAAAGGTGAGCAGTTCTTC.

The rearrangement joins TRBV4-1 to TRBJ1-4, with a weak D call TRBD1 (6 bases). This CDR3 is 17 amino acids long. Looked up from germline, CDR1 is MGHRA and CDR2 is YSYEKL. V dropped 6 bases and J dropped 6 bases, with 23 bases sitting between them. The CDR3 here is CASSREYDWTDDEKLFF. In DNA, the CDR3 is TGCGCCAGCAGTCGTGAATACGATTGGACAGATGATGAAAAACTGTTTTTT.

The chain links TRBV28 to TRBJ1-3; D is perhaps TRBD1 (5 bases). V lost 5 bases to trimming and J lost 4 bases, with 15 bases between them. The CDR3 totals 15 residues. Looked up from germline, CDR1 is MDHEN and CDR2 is SYDVKM. In DNA form, the CDR3 reads TGTGCCAGCAGTCCCCCTCTGGGGCTAGGAAACACCATATATTTT. This gives the protein CASSPPLGLGNTIYF.

The chain couples TRBV7-2 to TRBJ2-7, with a possible D match to TRBD1 (5 bases). The CDR3 sequence is 15 residues long. V lost 0 bases, J lost 1 base, and 10 bases lay in between. Germline CDR1 SGHTA, CDR2 FQGNSA. The CDR3 nucleotides read TGTGCCAGCAGCTTAGCGGGGCTTCAATCCTACGAGCAGTACTTC. Amino acid sequence: CASSLAGLQSYEQYF.

The chain has TRBV5-1 and TRBJ2-3, with 15 bases identical to TRBD2. Germline lookup yields CDR1 SGHRS and CDR2 YFSETQ. This CDR3 is 16 amino acids long. The junction had 5 bases not matched to a gene; V was cut back by 4 bases and J by 5 bases. In nucleotides, the CDR3 is TGCGCCAGCAGCCAAGGGACTAGCGGGGGGAAAGATACGCAGTATTTT. Protein: CASSQGTSGGKDTQYF.

The rearrangement links TRBV19 to TRBJ2-7, with D perhaps matching TRBD2 (6 bases). Per germline, CDR1 LNHDA and CDR2 SQIVND (reference sequence). V lost 0 bases to trimming and J lost 2 bases, with 14 bases between them. This CDR3 spans 16 amino acids. CDR3 residues: CASSIDSRGRPYEQYF. The CDR3 nucleotides read TGTGCCAGTAGTATAGATTCGCGGGGAAGGCCCTACGAGCAGTACTTC.

V and J are TRBV10-3 and TRBJ2-1, with TRBD1 identical over 11 bases. The CDR3 consists of 15 residues. CDR1 ENHRY and CDR2 SYGVKD come from the germline V gene. V was clipped by 4 bases and J by 3 bases; unmatched bases: 2. The DNA of the CDR3 is TGTGCCATCAGTGGGACAGGGGGCCTCTACAATGAGCAGTTCTTC. Encoded protein: CAISGTGGLYNEQFF.

V and J are TRBV11-2 and TRBJ2-3, with D maybe TRBD2 (6 bases). The CDR3 covers 13 residues. V was shortened by 3 bases and J by 6 bases, with 10 bases between the two germline ends. Germline V gives CDR1 SGHAT, CDR2 FQNNGV. The chain's CDR3 is CASSFNAGDTQYF. CDR3 DNA: TGTGCCAGCAGCTTTAATGCGGGGGATACGCAGTATTTT.

This chain uses TRBV2 with TRBJ2-7, with TRBD1 matching over 9 bases. CDR3 length equals 15 residues. Germline V gene data show CDR1 as SNHLY and CDR2 as FYNNEI. Losses at the gene ends were 4 bases for V and 1 base for J; bases not matched to a gene: 5. The DNA for the CDR3 is TGTGCCAGCAGTGCCTTACAGGGGGCATCCTACGAGCAGTACTTC. This codes for CASSALQGASYEQYF. The whole variable domain, filled in from reference TRBV2 and TRBJ2-7, reads EPEVTQTPSHQVTQMGQEVILRCVPISNHLYFYWYRQILGQKVEFLVSFYNNEISEKSEIFDDQFSVERPDGSNFTLKIRSTKLEDSAMYFCASSALQGASYEQYFGPGTRLTVT.

V usage is TRBV9 and J usage is TRBJ1-6, with D possibly being TRBD1 (6 bases). V shed 8 bases and J shed 14 bases, with 23 bases lying between them. The CDR3 totals 14 residues. Germline loops: CDR1 SGDLS, CDR2 YYNGEE. CDR3 loop: CASTKAQGPSTLHF. In nucleotides, the CDR3 is TGTGCCAGTACTAAGGCTCAGGGGCCCAGCACCCTCCACTTT.

The chain recombines TRBV4-1 with TRBJ2-7, with TRBD1 as a possible D gene (6 bases). The CDR3 is 16 amino acids. Germline V gene sequence: CDR1 MGHRA, CDR2 YSYEKL. V was shortened by 1 base and J by 3 bases, with 16 bases between the two germline ends. The CDR3 nucleotides are TGCGCCAGCAGCCAAGGCCCCTACCAGGGGTACTACGAGCAGTACTTC. Translation: CASSQGPYQGYYEQYF.